These T cell receptor beta chains were read from a single sample in a study of beta chain features in type 1 diabetes. Sequenced by immunoSEQ multiplex PCR; TCRdb stores in-frame clones only, minus some. Among hundreds of thousands of clones, approximately 14% were seen once, and the ten largest hold less than 0.04%. Sequencing input: naive CD4+ T cells from blood. These receptor sequences come from a man aged 30 to 39 in good health. Both conserved end residues are part of each CDR3. D genes are given only for firm matches. The size of a clone is reported for some rows only, either as once, few or many, or as a class for expanded clones.

V	size	D	J	DNA	CDR3
TRBV6-5	NA	TRBD1	TRBJ1-5	TGTGCCAGCAGTTACTCCCGACAGGGAGGTCAGCCCCAGCATTTT	CASSYSRQGGQPQHF
TRBV6-4	NA	NA	TRBJ2-1	TGTGCCAGCAGTTCCCGGGACTCTAACAATGAGCAGTTCTTC	CASSSRDSNNEQFF
TRBV7-2	few	NA	TRBJ1-2	TGTGCCAGCAGCTTAGAGGCGAGGGGCCGGGGCTACACCTTC	CASSLEARGRGYTF
TRBV7-6	NA	TRBD2	TRBJ2-7	TGTGCCAGCAGCCGGACTAGCGGCTCCTACGAGCAGTACTTC	CASSRTSGSYEQYF
TRBV18	few	TRBD2	TRBJ2-3	TGTGCCAGCTCACCACTAGCGGGAGGCACAGATACGCAGTATTTT	CASSPLAGGTDTQYF
TRBV7-3	few	NA	TRBJ2-5	TGTGCCAGCAGCTTAACCGGGGCTAGTATGGAGACCCAGTACTTC	CASSLTGASMETQYF
TRBV11-2	NA	TRBD1	TRBJ2-1	TGTGCCAGCAACTCACTTGCCGCCGTACAGGGGGCGAATGAGCAGTTCTTC	CASNSLAAVQGANEQFF
TRBV7-2	NA	NA	TRBJ2-3	TGTGCCAGCAGCTCCTTGCCTGGAGATACGCAGTATTTT	CASSSLPGDTQYF
TRBV9	NA	TRBD1	TRBJ2-1	TGTGCCAGCAGCACGCTTGGGGACAGGGGGTCCACCCAGTTCTTC	CASSTLGDRGSTQFF
TRBV7-2	once	NA	TRBJ2-7	TGTGCCAGCAGCGCCGAACACTACGAGCAGTACTTC	CASSAEHYEQYF
TRBV7-3	once	NA	TRBJ2-1	TGTGCCAGCAGCCGGGCGCCCTCCTACAATGAGCAGTTCTTC	CASSRAPSYNEQFF
TRBV7-2	NA	NA	TRBJ2-3	TGTGCCAGCAGCGCATCCGGGATTCGCACAGATACGCAGTATTTT	CASSASGIRTDTQYF
TRBV13	many	NA	TRBJ2-3	TGTGCCAGCAGCTTAAGTGAAGATACGCAGTATTTT	CASSLSEDTQYF
TRBV6-5	NA	NA	TRBJ2-7	TGTGCCAGCAGCCGTACATCCCTGTACGAGCAGTACTTC	CASSRTSLYEQYF
TRBV10-3	NA	TRBD2	TRBJ2-5	TGTGCCATCAGTGGTCGGCGGGAGGGCCTAGAGACCCAGTACTTC	CAISGRREGLETQYF
TRBV7-2	few	NA	TRBJ2-3	TGTGCCAGCAGCGCGGGCCCTAACACAGATACGCAGTATTTT	CASSAGPNTDTQYF
TRBV5-1	NA	NA	TRBJ2-2	TGCGCCAGCAGCCGAGGGGCGCCTAACACCGGGGAGCTGTTTTTT	CASSRGAPNTGELFF
TRBV30	many	NA	TRBJ2-5	TGTGCCTGGACAGGGTTGGCGGAAGAGACCCAGTACTTC	CAWTGLAEETQYF
TRBV30	NA	NA	TRBJ1-5	TGTGCCTGGAGTGTAGGAGGGTATCAGCCCCAGCATTTT	CAWSVGGYQPQHF
TRBV29-1	NA	NA	TRBJ1-2	TGCAGCGTGGAAGCAGCCCTTGGCTATGGCTACACCTTC	CSVEAALGYGYTF
TRBV5-1	few	NA	TRBJ2-5	TGCGCCAGCAGCCGGGAATTTGAGACCCAGTACTTC	CASSREFETQYF
TRBV4-3	NA	NA	TRBJ1-3	TGCGCCAGCAGCCAAGTCCTTTCCCCTGGAAACACCATATATTTT	CASSQVLSPGNTIYF
TRBV15	few	TRBD2	TRBJ2-2	TGTGCCACCAGCAGAGTACTAGCGGGGAACACCGGGGAGCTGTTTTTT	CATSRVLAGNTGELFF
TRBV7-9	many	NA	TRBJ2-1	TGTGCCAGCAGCTACTTCGGTGCTGGGCAGTTCTTC	CASSYFGAGQFF
TRBV9	NA	TRBD2	TRBJ2-1	TGTGCCAGCAGCGAGGGGACTAGCGGAAACTTCAATGAGCAGTTCTTC	CASSEGTSGNFNEQFF
TRBV5-1	NA	NA	TRBJ2-7	TGCGCCAGCAGCTACTCATCCTACGAGCAGTACTTC	CASSYSSYEQYF
TRBV5-1	NA	NA	TRBJ2-7	TGCGCCAGCAGTCCCGGGACCGCCTCCTACGAGCAGTACTTC	CASSPGTASYEQYF
TRBV25-1	once	NA	TRBJ2-1	TGTGCCAGCAGTGACCTTAGGGGGACCTACAATGAGCAGTTCTTC	CASSDLRGTYNEQFF
TRBV2	NA	NA	TRBJ1-4	TGTGCCAGCAGCAAAGAGACAGCGGTAATGGGGGAACTGTTTTTT	CASSKETAVMGELFF
TRBV6-5	few	NA	TRBJ2-3	TGTGCCAGCAGTTACCTCAAGGACGGCGGGCAGTATTTT	CASSYLKDGGQYF
TRBV15	few	NA	TRBJ2-5	TGTGCCACCAGGACAGAAGAGACCCAGTACTTC	CATRTEETQYF
TRBV6-5	NA	NA	TRBJ2-7	TGTGCCAGCAGTTACTCTAAGGGGGGCTCGTACGAGCAGTACTTC	CASSYSKGGSYEQYF
TRBV15	few	NA	TRBJ2-1	TGTGCCACCAGCAATCCCGGAGTAGCGGTGCCTTGGCAGTTCTTC	CATSNPGVAVPWQFF
TRBV6-5	few	NA	TRBJ2-1	TGTGCCAGCAGCGTCCCTCGGGGCAATGAGCAGTTCTTC	CASSVPRGNEQFF
TRBV21-1	few	NA	TRBJ1-1	TGTGCCAGCAGCCCAACAGGGCAGGGAAGGTGGGTGAACACTGAAGCTTTCTTT	CASSPTGQGRWVNTEAFF
TRBV15	NA	TRBD2	TRBJ2-1	TGTGCCACCAGCAGAGGTAGGACTAGCATTCTCAATGAGCAGTTCTTC	CATSRGRTSILNEQFF
TRBV29-1	NA	NA	TRBJ2-7	TGCAGCGTTTTTTCGGGTGGCGAGCAGTACTTC	CSVFSGGEQYF
TRBV2	few	TRBD2	TRBJ2-3	TGTGCCAGCAGTGAGGGACTAGTTAGCACAGATACGCAGTATTTT	CASSEGLVSTDTQYF
TRBV6-5	few	TRBD2	TRBJ2-5	TGTGCCAGCAGGCCCAGTGGGACTAGATTTGAGACCCAGTACTTC	CASRPSGTRFETQYF
TRBV19	few	TRBD2	TRBJ2-5	TGTGCCAGTAGTGGTGTTAGCGGGTCCAATTCGCAAGAGACCCAGTACTTC	CASSGVSGSNSQETQYF
TRBV9	NA	NA	TRBJ2-6	TGTGCCAGCAGCGTAGAGACTTGGGCCAACGTCCTGACTTTC	CASSVETWANVLTF
TRBV7-2	NA	NA	TRBJ2-1	TGTGCCGCAAAACCGGAGGGGTCCTACAATGAGCAGTTCTTC	CAAKPEGSYNEQFF
TRBV11-2	NA	NA	TRBJ2-7	TGTGCCAGCAGCTCCCTCGGTACAGAACCCTACGAGCAGTACTTC	CASSSLGTEPYEQYF
TRBV18	NA	NA	TRBJ2-5	TGTGCCAGCTCACCGACGGGGGAGACCCAGTACTTC	CASSPTGETQYF
TRBV2	once	TRBD2	TRBJ2-5	TGTGCCAGCACCCTGGCGGGAGTACAAGAGACCCAGTACTTC	CASTLAGVQETQYF
TRBV29-1	few	NA	TRBJ1-2	TGCAGCGTTGACCGGGACACAAACCCTGGAGAGGGCTACACCTTC	CSVDRDTNPGEGYTF
TRBV6-1	NA	TRBD1	TRBJ1-2	TGTGCCAGCAGTTCCCGGGACAGGGGGGACTATGGCTACACCTTC	CASSSRDRGDYGYTF
TRBV7-2	NA	TRBD2	TRBJ2-3	TGTGCCAGCAGCTTAATAGCGGGAGACACAGATACGCAGTATTTT	CASSLIAGDTDTQYF
TRBV4-3	few	TRBD2	TRBJ2-1	TGCGCCAGCAGCCAAGATCTTCGCGGGAGCTCCTACAATGAGCAGTTCTTC	CASSQDLRGSSYNEQFF
TRBV18	NA	NA	TRBJ2-3	TGTGCCAGCTCACCACTGCCCGCAGACCCAGATACGCAGTATTTT	CASSPLPADPDTQYF
TRBV7-3	NA	TRBD2	TRBJ2-3	TGTGCCAGCAGTGAGATAGCGGGAAGGTTTACGCAGTATTTT	CASSEIAGRFTQYF
TRBV5-6	few	NA	TRBJ2-4	TGTGCCAGCAGCTTGGCGTGGTCGGGAGTGGTCAAAAACATTCAGTACTTC	CASSLAWSGVVKNIQYF
TRBV5-6	NA	NA	TRBJ2-3	TGTGCCAGCAGCTCTTATTTGCGGACAGAAGCTAGCACAGATACGCAGTATTTT	CASSSYLRTEASTDTQYF
TRBV27	NA	NA	TRBJ1-1	TGTGCCAGCACCGGGTCTATGAACACTGAAGCTTTCTTT	CASTGSMNTEAFF
TRBV7-2	few	TRBD2	TRBJ2-1	TGTGCCAGCAGCTTGCTAGCGGATTACAATGAGCAGTTCTTC	CASSLLADYNEQFF